The 13 T cell receptor beta chains below all came from one sample that was sequenced in a study of CD8+ T cells in alopecia areata. RNA was isolated and reverse transcribed to cDNA, the sequencing template. Assay used: immunoSEQ multiplex PCR; TCRdb lists only in-frame clones, some missing. The sample has around 290,000 clones, none seen only once. Scientists pooled cutaneous lymph node cells and sorted them on CD4, CD8alpha, NKG2D, NKG2ACE and other markers. Material for sequencing was CD4+ T cells sorted from a lymph node. The receptor source for this set is a C3H/HeJ mouse with alopecia areata. MHC haplotype of the mouse line: H2-k.

This clone was picked up a small number of times. Mouse gene names and germline throughout. The CDR3 extends 4 residues past the end of the read, so its final part is completed from the germline J gene. The rearrangement uses TRBV29 and TRBJ2-4; maybe TRBD2 (6 bases). The germline V gene has CDR1 MSHET and CDR2 SYDVDS. This CDR3 is built from 14 residues. Incomplete CDR3 DNA: TGTGCTAGCAGTTTATCCGCTGGGGAAAAC. This sequence encodes CASSLSAGEN. The CDR3 in full is CASSLSAGENTLYF.

This clone has only a few counts. Gene and germline names: mouse. The CDR3 loop reads CASSLGQTNSDYTF. The covered CDR3 bases are TGTGCCAGCAGCCTCGGACAGACAAACTCC. The V gene is TRBV2, the J gene TRBJ1-2, with a weak D call TRBD1 (6 bases). The read ends 4 residues shy of where the CDR3 ends; the end is completed using the germline J gene. V lost 4 bases to trimming and J lost 0 bases, with 9 bases between them. Germline CDR1 reads LGHNA; CDR2 reads YSYQKL. The CDR3 is 14 amino acids.

This clone has more than one count but fewer than ten. All gene names here are mouse names. The read stops 4 residues short of the end of the CDR3; the missing end is completed from the germline J gene. The chain uses TRBV13-3 and TRBJ1-1; tentative D call: TRBD1 (5 bases). The CDR3 is made up of 13 amino acids. CDR1 is NNHDY, CDR2 SYVADS, per germline. The CDR3 here is CASSDWGGEEVFF. The DNA read from the CDR3 is TGTGCCAGCAGTGACTGGGGGGGTGAA.

Notes on this clone: Gene names and germline refer to mouse. The read stops 4 residues short of the end of the CDR3; the missing end is completed from the germline J gene. The same CDR3 also results from other DNA sequences found in this sample. V usage is TRBV1 and J usage is TRBJ2-1; TRBD1 matches 8 bases. CDR1 and CDR2 from the germline V gene are NSQYPW and LRSPGD (reference sequence). J gave up 5 bases and V 0 bases, and 3 bases lay outside the gene matches. The CDR3 spans 15 residues. The CDR3 sequence is CTCSADPGGDAEQFF. The DNA read from the CDR3 is TGCACCTGCAGTGCAGATCCAGGGGGCGATGCT.

Regarding this clone: These gene names are mouse names. Read coverage stops 4 residues before the CDR3 terminus; the germline J gene supplies the remainder. This chain connects TRBV31 to TRBJ2-1; 8 positions match TRBD2. CDR3 length: 15 residues. Looked up from germline, CDR1 is GKSSPN and CDR2 is SITVG. The CDR3 DNA, read in part, is TGTGCCTGGAGTCTACAGCGGGGGGGGGCTTCT. Encoded protein: CAWSLQRGGAS. The entire CDR3 protein reads CAWSLQRGGASEQFF.

This clone was picked up a small number of times. Gene and germline names: mouse. The CDR3 end is not reached by the read, which stops 3 residues before it; the germline J gene fills it in. The chain links TRBV31 to TRBJ1-6; TRBD1 matches 8 bases. TRBJ1-6 is filed as an ORF, its function uncertain. Per germline, CDR1 GKSSPN and CDR2 SITVG. With 4 bases clipped from V and 5 bases from J, the junction kept 4 bases outside the gene matches. This CDR3 spans 14 amino acids. The CDR3 sequence is CAWTGTGDNSPLYF. The CDR3 bases that were read are TGTGCCTGGACAGGGACAGGAGATAATTCGCCC.

This clone was seen a few times. Mouse germline and gene names are used. The read gets to within 4 residues of the CDR3 end, and the germline J gene fills in the rest. The rearrangement joins TRBV13-3 to TRBJ2-4, with D possibly matching TRBD2 (8 bases). Germline V gives CDR1 NNHDY, CDR2 SYVADS. The V end was cut by 0 bases, the J end by 0 bases, with 17 bases between. The CDR3 is made up of 18 amino acids. The part of the CDR3 DNA that was read is TGTGCCAGCAGTGATGCAGGGGGGGGCAGAACTAGTCAAAAC. Amino acid sequence: CASSDAGGGRTSQN. The whole CDR3 region reads CASSDAGGGRTSQNTLYF.

This clone has a handful of counts. The germline and genes are mouse ones. Sequencing ends 4 residues short of the CDR3 end; the germline J gene provides the rest. The rearrangement joins TRBV16 to TRBJ1-2; D may be TRBD1 (6 bases). The CDR3 has 15 amino acids. V was pared by 1 base and J by 0 bases, with 9 bases between. The germline V gene has CDR1 SGHSA and CDR2 FRNQAP. The CDR3 spells CASSLAGTTNSDYTF. CDR3 DNA (partial): TGTGCAAGCAGCTTAGCCGGGACAACAAACTCC.

In regard to this clone: Genes here carry mouse names. The read ends 4 residues shy of where the CDR3 ends; the end is completed using the germline J gene. The chain recombines TRBV13-2 with TRBJ2-5; no firm D call. The CDR3 has 13 residues. The germline V gene has CDR1 NNHNN and CDR2 SYGAGS (reference sequence). This CDR3 is CASGARKGDTQYF. Incomplete CDR3 DNA: TGTGCCAGCGGTGCCAGGAAAGGGGAC.

Regarding this clone: Gene names refer to mouse genes. The sequenced fragment ends 4 residues before the CDR3 boundary, so the rest is inferred from the germline J gene. This rearrangement joins TRBV13-1 to TRBJ2-5; 8 positions agree with TRBD1. Trimming took 4 bases from V and 1 from J; bases not matched to a gene: 5. This CDR3 is 15 amino acids long. Germline CDR1 reads NSHNY; CDR2 reads SYGAGN. The CDR3 bases that were read are TGTGCCAGCAGTCCTAGGACAGGGTACCAAGAC. Translation gives CASSPRTGYQD. The complete CDR3 sequence is CASSPRTGYQDTQYF.

This clone was seen a handful of times. Mouse gene names apply. The CDR3 end is not reached by the read, which stops 4 residues before it; the germline J gene fills it in. The chain has TRBV19 and TRBJ2-3; 8 bases map to TRBD1. Germline V lookup: CDR1 FNHDT, CDR2 SITEND (reference sequence). This CDR3 region has 15 residues. V shed 4 bases and J 1 base; nucleotides not matched to a gene: 5. The CDR3 bases that were read are TGTGCCAGCAGTCAACAGGGGGTGGGTGCAGAA. Amino acids: CASSQQGVGAE. The full CDR3 protein reads CASSQQGVGAETLYF.

This clone was counted a few times. Gene labels here are mouse ones. Read sequence stops 4 residues before the CDR3 end, and the germline J gene provides the missing end. The J gene is TRBJ2-5, the V gene TRBV5, with 8 bases fitting TRBD2. Germline assignment: CDR1 LGHNA and CDR2 YNLKQL (reference sequence). Germline trimming cut 0 bases from V and 1 base from J; bases unmatched to any gene: 6. This CDR3 contains 17 residues. This CDR3 is CASSQDRGGAHQDTQYF. CDR3 bases read: TGTGCCAGCAGCCAAGACCGGGGGGGCGCCCACCAAGAC.

Details on this clone: Gene names denote mouse genes. The read ends 4 residues early relative to the CDR3; the germline J gene fills the gap. V and J are TRBV13-1 and TRBJ1-2; 8 bases line up with TRBD1. With 3 bases clipped from V and 4 bases from J, the junction kept 5 bases outside the gene matches. The CDR3 spans 14 residues. Germline-derived CDR1 and CDR2 are NSHNY and SYGAGN. The part of the CDR3 DNA that was read is TGTGCCAGCAGTGGGTCAGGGGGCGGCTCC. It codes for CASSGSGGGS. From start to end, the CDR3 is CASSGSGGGSDYTF.